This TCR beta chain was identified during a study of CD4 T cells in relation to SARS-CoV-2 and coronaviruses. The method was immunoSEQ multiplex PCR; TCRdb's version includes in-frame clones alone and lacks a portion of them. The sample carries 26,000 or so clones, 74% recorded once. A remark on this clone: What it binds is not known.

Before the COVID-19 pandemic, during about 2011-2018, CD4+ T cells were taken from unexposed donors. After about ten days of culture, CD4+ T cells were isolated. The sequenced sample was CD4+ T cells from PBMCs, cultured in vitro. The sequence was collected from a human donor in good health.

The CDR3 spells CASSKAGVYTDTQYF. As DNA, the CDR3 is TGTGCCAGTAGTAAGGCAGGGGTCTACACAGATACGCAGTATTTT. This rearrangement joins TRBV19 to TRBJ2-3; D is possibly TRBD1 (6 bases). CDR1 and CDR2 (germline): LNHDA, SQIVND (reference sequence). The CDR3 length is 15 residues. The V end was cut by 4 bases, the J end by 2 bases, with 13 bases between.